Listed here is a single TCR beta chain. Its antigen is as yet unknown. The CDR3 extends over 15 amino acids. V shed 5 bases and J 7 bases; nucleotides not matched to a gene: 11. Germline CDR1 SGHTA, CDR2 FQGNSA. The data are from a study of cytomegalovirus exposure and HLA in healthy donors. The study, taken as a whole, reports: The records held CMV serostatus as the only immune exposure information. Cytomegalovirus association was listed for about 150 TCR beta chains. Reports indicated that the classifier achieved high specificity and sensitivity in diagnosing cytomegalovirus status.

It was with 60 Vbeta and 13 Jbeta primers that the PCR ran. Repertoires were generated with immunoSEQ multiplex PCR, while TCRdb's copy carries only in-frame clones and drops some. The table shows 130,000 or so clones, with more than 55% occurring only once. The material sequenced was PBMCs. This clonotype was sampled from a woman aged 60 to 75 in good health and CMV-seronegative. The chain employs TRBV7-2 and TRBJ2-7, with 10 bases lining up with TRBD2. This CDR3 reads CASSPGAAGGREQYF. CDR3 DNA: TGTGCCAGCAGCCCCGGGGCAGCGGGAGGGCGGGAGCAGTACTTC.